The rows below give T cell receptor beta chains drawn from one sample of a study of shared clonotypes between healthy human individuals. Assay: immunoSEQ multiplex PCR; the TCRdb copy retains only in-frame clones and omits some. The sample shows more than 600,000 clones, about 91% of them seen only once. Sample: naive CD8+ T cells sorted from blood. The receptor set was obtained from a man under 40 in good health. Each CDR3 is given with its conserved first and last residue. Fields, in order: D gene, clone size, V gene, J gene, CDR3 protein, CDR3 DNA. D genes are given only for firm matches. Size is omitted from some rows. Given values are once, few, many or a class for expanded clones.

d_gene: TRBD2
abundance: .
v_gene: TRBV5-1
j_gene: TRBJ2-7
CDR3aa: CASSLGLAGVVGEQYF
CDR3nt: TGCGCCAGCAGCCTCGGACTAGCGGGAGTCGTCGGCGAGCAGTACTTC

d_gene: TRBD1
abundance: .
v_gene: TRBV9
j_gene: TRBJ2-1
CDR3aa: CASSEGQGYEQFF
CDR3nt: TGTGCCAGCAGCGAGGGACAGGGCTATGAGCAGTTCTTC

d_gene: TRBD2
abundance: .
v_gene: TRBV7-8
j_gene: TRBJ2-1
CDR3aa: CASSLVLAGVPNEQFF
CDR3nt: TGTGCCAGCAGCTTAGTCCTAGCGGGAGTACCCAATGAGCAGTTCTTC

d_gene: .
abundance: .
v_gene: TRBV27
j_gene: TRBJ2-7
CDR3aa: CASSFRSSYEQYF
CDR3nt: TGTGCCAGCAGTTTTCGAAGCTCCTACGAGCAGTACTTC

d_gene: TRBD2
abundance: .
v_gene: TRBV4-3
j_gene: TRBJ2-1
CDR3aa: CASSQYSLTSGSGNEQFF
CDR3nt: TGCGCCAGCAGCCAGTACTCTTTGACTAGCGGGAGTGGCAATGAGCAGTTCTTC

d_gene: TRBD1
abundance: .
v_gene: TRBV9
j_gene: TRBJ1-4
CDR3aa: CASSLNRGTNEKLFF
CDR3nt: TGTGCCAGCAGCTTAAACAGGGGTACTAATGAAAAACTGTTTTTT

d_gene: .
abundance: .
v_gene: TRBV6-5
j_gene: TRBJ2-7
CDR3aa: CASSYVRGAGEQYF
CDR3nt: TGTGCCAGCAGTTACGTTCGTGGGGCGGGCGAGCAGTACTTC

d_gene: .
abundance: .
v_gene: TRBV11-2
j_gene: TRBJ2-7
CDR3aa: CASSLGRRDHSYEQYF
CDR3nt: TGTGCCAGCAGCTTAGGTAGGCGGGACCATTCCTACGAGCAGTACTTC

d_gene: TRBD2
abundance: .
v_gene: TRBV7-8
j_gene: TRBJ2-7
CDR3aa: CASSLGSSGSYEQYF
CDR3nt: TGTGCCAGCAGCTTAGGTAGTAGCGGGAGCTACGAGCAGTACTTC

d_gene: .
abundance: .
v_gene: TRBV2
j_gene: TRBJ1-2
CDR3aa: CASSGGQPNYGYTF
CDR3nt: TGTGCCAGCAGCGGCGGACAGCCGAACTATGGCTACACCTTC

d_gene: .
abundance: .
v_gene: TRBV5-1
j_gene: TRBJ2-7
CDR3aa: CASSLGINYEQYF
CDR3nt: TGCGCCAGCAGCTTGGGCATCAACTACGAGCAGTACTTC

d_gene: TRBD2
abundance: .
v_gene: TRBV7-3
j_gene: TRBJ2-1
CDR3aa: CASSSGLAGAYNEQFF
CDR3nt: TGTGCCAGCAGCTCGGGACTAGCGGGTGCCTACAATGAGCAGTTCTTC

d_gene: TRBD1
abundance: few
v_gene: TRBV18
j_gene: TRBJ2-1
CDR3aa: CASSSDRVDEQFF
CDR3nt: TGTGCCAGCTCATCGGACAGGGTCGATGAGCAGTTCTTC

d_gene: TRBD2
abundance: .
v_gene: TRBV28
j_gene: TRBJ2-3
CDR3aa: CASNTGTTSTDTQYF
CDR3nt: TGTGCCAGCAACACCGGGACTACGAGCACAGATACGCAGTATTTT

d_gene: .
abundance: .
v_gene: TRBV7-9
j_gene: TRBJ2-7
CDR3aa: CASSRPGQTYEQYF
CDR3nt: TGTGCCAGCAGCCGCCCGGGGCAGACCTACGAGCAGTACTTC

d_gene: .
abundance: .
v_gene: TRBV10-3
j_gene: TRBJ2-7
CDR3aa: CAITMDPRDEQYF
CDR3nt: TGTGCCATCACCATGGACCCGCGGGACGAGCAGTACTTC

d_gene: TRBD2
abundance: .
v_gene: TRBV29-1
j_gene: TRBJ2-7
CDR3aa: CSVEGRGRQQSYEQYF
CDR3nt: TGCAGCGTTGAGGGGAGGGGTAGGCAACAGTCCTACGAGCAGTACTTC

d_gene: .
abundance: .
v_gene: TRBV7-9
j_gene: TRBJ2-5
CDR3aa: CASSLKPLETQYF
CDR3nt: TGTGCCAGCAGCTTGAAGCCGTTAGAGACCCAGTACTTC

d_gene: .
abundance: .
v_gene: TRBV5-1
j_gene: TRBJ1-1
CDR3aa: CASSLDRNTEAFF
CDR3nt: TGCGCCAGCAGCTTGGACCGTAACACTGAAGCTTTCTTT

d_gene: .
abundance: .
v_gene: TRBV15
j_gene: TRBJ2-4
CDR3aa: CATRSLDIQYF
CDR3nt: TGTGCCACCAGATCCTTAGACATTCAGTACTTC

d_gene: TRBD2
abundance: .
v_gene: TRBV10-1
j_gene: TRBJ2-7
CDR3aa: CASSERAVAGGEQYF
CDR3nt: TGCGCCAGCAGTGAAAGGGCGGTAGCGGGAGGCGAGCAGTACTTC

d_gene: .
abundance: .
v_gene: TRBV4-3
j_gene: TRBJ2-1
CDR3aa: CASSQGYGSSYNEQFF
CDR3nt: TGCGCCAGCAGCCAAGGTTACGGGAGCTCCTACAATGAGCAGTTCTTC

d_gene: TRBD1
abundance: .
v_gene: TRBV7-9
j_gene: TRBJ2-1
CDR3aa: CASSLAVGQLYNEQFF
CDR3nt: TGTGCCAGCAGCTTAGCGGTGGGACAGTTGTACAATGAGCAGTTCTTC

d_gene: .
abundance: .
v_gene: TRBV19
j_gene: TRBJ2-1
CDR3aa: CASSISGWSSYNEQFF
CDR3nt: TGTGCCAGTAGTATAAGCGGCTGGAGCTCCTACAATGAGCAGTTCTTC

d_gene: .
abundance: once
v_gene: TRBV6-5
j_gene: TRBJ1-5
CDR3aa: CASSYSGDQPQHF
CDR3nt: TGTGCCAGCAGTTACTCAGGGGATCAGCCCCAGCATTTT

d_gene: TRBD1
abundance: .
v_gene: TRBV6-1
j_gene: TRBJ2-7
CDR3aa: CASTQGWDRVHEQYF
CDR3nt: TGTGCCAGCACCCAGGGGTGGGACAGGGTACACGAGCAGTACTTC

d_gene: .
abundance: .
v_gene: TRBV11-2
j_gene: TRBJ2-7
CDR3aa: CASSIAGENYEQYF
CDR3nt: TGTGCCAGCAGCATTGCAGGGGAAAACTACGAGCAGTACTTC

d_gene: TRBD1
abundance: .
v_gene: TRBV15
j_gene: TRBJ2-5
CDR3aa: CATSDREQETQYF
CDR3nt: TGTGCCACCAGTGACAGGGAGCAAGAGACCCAGTACTTC

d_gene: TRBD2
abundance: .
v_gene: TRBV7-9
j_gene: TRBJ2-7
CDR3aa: CASSPLTSGSSDEQYF
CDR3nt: TGTGCCAGCAGCCCTTTGACTAGCGGGAGTTCGGACGAGCAGTACTTC

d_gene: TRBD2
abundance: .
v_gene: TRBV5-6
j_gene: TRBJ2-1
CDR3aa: CASSLSGSGGLSSYNEQFF
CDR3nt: TGTGCCAGCAGCTTAAGCGGGAGTGGGGGATTAAGCTCCTACAATGAGCAGTTCTTC

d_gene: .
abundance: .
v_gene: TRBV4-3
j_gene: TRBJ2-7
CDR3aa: CASSQDLSSTYYEQYF
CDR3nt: TGCGCCAGCAGCCAAGATTTGTCCTCTACCTACTACGAGCAGTACTTC

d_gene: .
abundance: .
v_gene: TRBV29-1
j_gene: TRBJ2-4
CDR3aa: CSVVWGLAKNIQYF
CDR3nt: TGCAGCGTTGTTTGGGGGCTAGCCAAAAACATTCAGTACTTC

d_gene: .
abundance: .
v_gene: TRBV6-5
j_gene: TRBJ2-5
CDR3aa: CASSYSMGETQYF
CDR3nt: TGTGCCAGCAGTTACTCTATGGGGGAGACCCAGTACTTC

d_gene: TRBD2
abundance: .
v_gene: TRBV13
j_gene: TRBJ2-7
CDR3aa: CASSQVERGYEQYF
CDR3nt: TGCGCCAGCAGCCAAGTGGAGCGGGGGTACGAGCAGTACTTC

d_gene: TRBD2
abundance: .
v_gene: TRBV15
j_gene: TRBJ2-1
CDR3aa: CATSGPVGTSSLSSYNEQFF
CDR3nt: TGTGCCACCAGCGGACCGGTCGGGACTAGCTCGTTGAGCTCCTACAATGAGCAGTTCTTC

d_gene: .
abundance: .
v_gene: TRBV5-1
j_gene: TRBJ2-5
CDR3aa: CASSLALGMETQYF
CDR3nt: TGCGCCAGCAGCCTGGCGCTAGGAATGGAGACCCAGTACTTC

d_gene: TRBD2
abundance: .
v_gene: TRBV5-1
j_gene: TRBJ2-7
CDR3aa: CASSSAPAGAYEQYF
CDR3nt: TGCGCCAGCAGCTCGGCCCCCGCGGGAGCCTACGAGCAGTACTTC

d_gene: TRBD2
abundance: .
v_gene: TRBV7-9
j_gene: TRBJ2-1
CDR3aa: CASSPAAGGLYEQFF
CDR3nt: TGTGCCAGCAGCCCAGCGGCGGGAGGGCTCTATGAGCAGTTCTTC

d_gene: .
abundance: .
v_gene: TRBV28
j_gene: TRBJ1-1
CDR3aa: CASSHMGAEAFF
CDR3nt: TGTGCCAGCAGCCACATGGGCGCTGAAGCTTTCTTT

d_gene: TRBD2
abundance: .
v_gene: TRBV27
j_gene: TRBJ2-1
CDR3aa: CASRGSGRAQNEQFF
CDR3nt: TGTGCCAGCCGAGGGAGCGGGAGGGCCCAAAACGAGCAGTTCTTC

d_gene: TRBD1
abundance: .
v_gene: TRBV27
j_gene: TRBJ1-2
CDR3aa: CASSLNGQGRWIYGYTF
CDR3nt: TGTGCCAGCAGTTTAAATGGACAGGGAAGGTGGATCTATGGCTACACCTTC

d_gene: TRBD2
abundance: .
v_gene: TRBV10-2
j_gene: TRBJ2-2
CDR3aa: CASRGGNTGELFF
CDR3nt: TGCGCCAGCCGGGGGGGAAACACCGGGGAGCTGTTTTTT

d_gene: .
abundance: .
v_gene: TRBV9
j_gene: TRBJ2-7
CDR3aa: CASSPEGRVGHEQYF
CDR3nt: TGTGCCAGCAGCCCGGAGGGTAGGGTAGGCCACGAGCAGTACTTC

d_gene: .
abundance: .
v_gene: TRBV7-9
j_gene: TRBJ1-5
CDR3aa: CASSLAGEMQGNQPQHF
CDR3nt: TGTGCCAGCAGCTTAGCGGGCGAGATGCAGGGCAATCAGCCCCAGCATTTT